This record looks at one T cell receptor (beta chain) sequence and its context. What it binds is not known. This entry is derived from a study of shared clonotypes between healthy human individuals. Study-level results: It was only blood that was sampled, and tissue repertoires likely differ.

Only in-frame clones appear in the TCRdb table, and some are missing; sequencing was by immunoSEQ multiplex PCR. The table records 2 million to 2.5 million clones, approximately 96% of them present only once. From germline, CDR1 is MNHEY and CDR2 SVGAGI. This CDR3 contains 15 residues. V lost 5 bases and J 0 bases, leaving 11 bases between the germline ends. Sequencing input: naive CD4+ T cells sorted from blood. As to subset: CD45RA+ positively selected. The chain combines TRBV6-5 with TRBJ1-5; D might be TRBD1 (5 bases). This TCR was sampled from a man younger than 30 in good health. The CDR3 DNA reads as TGTGCCAGCAGTGCCGACAGATATAGCAATCAGCCCCAGCATTTT. Translation: CASSADRYSNQPQHF.